The rows below give T cell receptor beta chains drawn from one sample of a study of blood T cell repertoires in COVID-19. Generated by immunoSEQ multiplex PCR, the TCRdb table keeps only in-frame clones and is missing some. In the table there are over 300,000 clones, nearly 90% of which are singletons. The source material was peripheral blood. Receptor source: a man between 18 and 29 years old with active or convalescent COVID-19. The CDR3 runs from the conserved cysteine through the conserved F or W. The D gene is left open where the match is weak. The listing skips clone size in some rows; elsewhere it reads once, few, many or a size class.

>15|TRBD2|NA|TRBV4-3|TRBJ2-5
CASSQEGLAEETQYF
TGCGCCAGCAGCCAAGAGGGACTAGCGGAAGAGACCCAGTACTTC
>16|NA|NA|TRBV5-6|TRBJ1-4
CASSQTETATNEKLFF
TGTGCCAGCAGTCAGACAGAGACTGCAACTAATGAAAAACTGTTTTTT
>14|NA|NA|TRBV18|TRBJ2-1
CASSSAVSYNEQFF
TGTGCCAGCTCTTCCGCGGTCTCCTACAATGAGCAGTTCTTC
>13|NA|NA|TRBV19|TRBJ2-1
CASSLYGGNEQFF
TGTGCCAGTAGTCTCTACGGTGGCAATGAGCAGTTCTTC
>13|NA|NA|TRBV19|TRBJ2-7
CASSVFEHYEQYF
TGTGCCAGTAGTGTCTTCGAACACTACGAGCAGTACTTC
>15|NA|NA|TRBV27|TRBJ1-2
CASSPQDRTLYGYTF
TGTGCCAGCAGCCCCCAGGACAGAACCCTCTATGGCTACACCTTC
>17|TRBD2|NA|TRBV6-6|TRBJ2-7
CASSPWGREGTYVEQYF
TGTGCCAGCAGTCCCTGGGGGCGGGAGGGAACCTACGTGGAGCAGTACTTC
>17|NA|NA|TRBV18|TRBJ1-5
CASSPGTGSYSNQPQHF
TGTGCCAGCTCACCCGGGACTGGCAGCTATAGCAATCAGCCCCAGCATTTT
>13|NA|NA|TRBV7-3|TRBJ2-1
CASSMGHYNEQFF
TGTGCCAGCAGCATGGGACACTACAATGAGCAGTTCTTC
>12|NA|NA|TRBV5-1|TRBJ2-7
CASSDPGYEQYF
TGCGCCAGCAGCGATCCAGGCTACGAGCAGTACTTC
>13|TRBD2|once|TRBV27|TRBJ2-7
CASRSGGFYEQYF
TGTGCCAGCAGGAGCGGGGGTTTTTACGAGCAGTACTTC
>14|TRBD1|NA|TRBV18|TRBJ1-2
CASSGAGTGIGYTF
TGTGCCAGCTCAGGAGCCGGGACAGGGATTGGCTACACCTTC
>17|TRBD2|NA|TRBV27|TRBJ2-1
CASSLSSGLAVYNEQFF
TGTGCCAGCAGTTTATCTTCCGGACTAGCGGTTTACAATGAGCAGTTCTTC
>13|TRBD2|NA|TRBV9|TRBJ2-7
CASSVGTSYEQYF
TGTGCCAGCAGCGTAGGGACTAGCTACGAGCAGTACTTC
>13|NA|NA|TRBV28|TRBJ1-5
CASSYRAGGPQHF
TGTGCCAGCAGTTACAGGGCCGGAGGGCCCCAGCATTTT
>14|NA|NA|TRBV28|TRBJ1-2
CASRGAASFYGYTF
TGTGCCAGCAGGGGGGCCGCGTCGTTCTATGGCTACACCTTC
>18|NA|NA|TRBV27|TRBJ1-5
CASSSSYTAPYSNQPQHF
TGTGCCAGCAGTTCCTCCTACACAGCCCCTTATAGCAATCAGCCCCAGCATTTT
>17|NA|NA|TRBV27|TRBJ2-2
CASRALGGGGATGELFF
TGTGCCAGCAGAGCCTTGGGGGGAGGGGGAGCCACCGGGGAGCTGTTTTTT
>16|NA|NA|TRBV28|TRBJ2-1
CASSSPDGGLYNEQFF
TGTGCCAGCAGTTCCCCGGACGGGGGGCTTTACAATGAGCAGTTCTTC
>19|NA|NA|TRBV7-5|TRBJ1-5
CARSLTLGDRDIGNQPQHF
TGTGCCAGAAGCTTAACTCTGGGAGACAGGGATATTGGCAATCAGCCCCAGCATTTT
>17|TRBD1|NA|TRBV5-6|TRBJ1-5
CASSLWTGGVSNQPQHF
TGTGCCAGCAGCCTCTGGACAGGGGGCGTTAGCAATCAGCCCCAGCATTTT
>14|NA|once|TRBV2|TRBJ2-5
CASSEEAGWETQYF
TGTGCCAGCAGTGAAGAGGCAGGGTGGGAGACCCAGTACTTC
>15|TRBD1|few|TRBV27|TRBJ1-2
CASSFSGQGKGGYTF
TGTGCCAGCAGTTTTTCCGGACAGGGGAAGGGTGGCTACACCTTC
>13|NA|NA|TRBV6-5|TRBJ2-1
CASSYPQGHEQFF
TGTGCCAGCAGTTACCCACAGGGCCATGAGCAGTTCTTC
>16|NA|NA|TRBV18|TRBJ2-7
CASSPRTTEYSYEQYF
TGTGCCAGCTCACCACGAACGACAGAGTACTCCTACGAGCAGTACTTC
>16|TRBD1|NA|TRBV3-1/TRBV3-2|TRBJ1-2
CASSQFDRDLKYGYTF
TGTGCCAGCAGCCAGTTCGACAGGGATTTAAAGTATGGCTACACCTTC
>13|NA|NA|TRBV5-6|TRBJ1-1
CASSSTTEATAFF
TGTGCCAGCAGCTCAACGACGGAGGCGACAGCTTTCTTT
>16|NA|NA|TRBV14|TRBJ1-2
CASSQESNRPRNGYTF
TGTGCCAGCAGCCAAGAGTCGAACAGGCCGAGGAATGGCTACACCTTC
>15|TRBD1|NA|TRBV24-1|TRBJ1-1
CATKSASGGTTEAFF
TGTGCCACCAAATCAGCCTCAGGGGGGACCACTGAAGCTTTCTTT
>16|TRBD1|few|TRBV3-1/TRBV3-2|TRBJ2-7
CASSPSGQGIAYEQYF
TGTGCCAGCAGCCCCTCGGGACAGGGAATAGCCTACGAGCAGTACTTC
>16|NA|NA|TRBV29-1|TRBJ1-3
CSVEEWAGSLGNTIYF
TGCAGCGTTGAAGAATGGGCGGGAAGTCTCGGAAACACCATATATTTT
>16|TRBD1|NA|TRBV24-1|TRBJ2-5
CATSDPGQGALETQYF
TGTGCCACCAGTGACCCAGGACAGGGGGCCTTAGAGACCCAGTACTTC
>18|TRBD2|NA|TRBV24-1|TRBJ2-3
CATSDPGASGGSTDTQYF
TGTGCCACCAGTGATCCAGGTGCTAGCGGGGGAAGCACAGATACGCAGTATTTT
>15|TRBD1|NA|TRBV7-2|TRBJ1-4
CASSSQTGPNEKLFF
TGTGCCAGCAGCTCCCAGACAGGGCCTAATGAAAAACTGTTTTTT
>17|TRBD2|few|TRBV3-1/TRBV3-2|TRBJ2-1
CASSQVAGTSGNNEQFF
TGTGCCAGCAGCCAAGTGGCTGGGACTAGCGGTAACAATGAGCAGTTCTTC
>17|NA|once|TRBV11-3|TRBJ1-2
CASSLALHHIRGYGYTF
TGTGCCAGCAGCTTAGCTCTGCACCACATTAGGGGCTATGGCTACACCTTC
>15|TRBD1|NA|TRBV7-3|TRBJ1-2
CASSLTRTGNYGYTF
TGTGCCAGCAGCTTAACTAGGACAGGAAACTATGGCTACACCTTC
>15|TRBD2|once|TRBV19|TRBJ2-1
CASSPVGLAGGWQFF
TGTGCCAGTAGCCCCGTTGGACTAGCGGGGGGCTGGCAGTTCTTC
>15|NA|NA|TRBV19|TRBJ1-6
CASSIAQGYESPLHF
TGTGCCAGTAGTATAGCACAGGGCTACGAGTCACCCCTCCACTTT
>16|TRBD2|NA|TRBV3-1/TRBV3-2|TRBJ2-3
CASSLSGLGATDTQYF
TGTGCCAGCAGCCTCTCGGGACTAGGGGCCACAGATACGCAGTATTTT
>15|TRBD2|NA|TRBV7-2|TRBJ2-7
CASSLEPLAGLEQYF
TGTGCCAGCAGCTTAGAACCACTAGCGGGACTCGAGCAGTACTTC
>12|TRBD1|NA|TRBV3-1/TRBV3-2|TRBJ2-5
CASSRTGETQYF
TGTGCCAGCAGCCGGACAGGAGAGACCCAGTACTTC
>15|TRBD1|NA|TRBV9|TRBJ1-6
CASSVGDRVNSPLHF
TGTGCCAGCAGCGTAGGGGACAGGGTGAATTCACCCCTCCACTTT
>15|TRBD1|NA|TRBV28|TRBJ1-5
CASSLRDRGNQPQHF
TGTGCCAGCAGTTTACGGGACAGGGGCAACCAGCCCCAGCATTTT
>15|TRBD1|NA|TRBV7-3|TRBJ1-2
CASSPTGGGLYGYTF
TGTGCCAGCAGCCCGACAGGGGGCGGACTTTATGGCTACACCTTC
>13|TRBD2|NA|TRBV2|TRBJ2-7
CASRGRGSYEQYF
TGTGCCAGCAGGGGGCGCGGGAGCTACGAGCAGTACTTC
>15|TRBD2|NA|TRBV3-1/TRBV3-2|TRBJ2-7
CASSSGLAGAYEQYF
TGTGCCAGCAGCTCGGGACTAGCGGGAGCGTACGAGCAGTACTTC
>15|TRBD1|NA|TRBV24-1|TRBJ2-5
CATSVGTGGQETQYF
TGTGCCACCAGTGTCGGGACAGGGGGCCAAGAGACCCAGTACTTC
>16|NA|NA|TRBV24-1|TRBJ1-4
CATSDGGRTTNEKLFF
TGTGCCACCTCCGACGGGGGGCGTACAACTAATGAAAAACTGTTTTTT
>15|TRBD1|NA|TRBV7-8|TRBJ2-3
CASSRRDRVADTQYF
TGTGCCAGCAGCCGGAGGGACAGGGTTGCAGATACGCAGTATTTT
>13|NA|once|TRBV28|TRBJ1-1
CASSPLPRGEAFF
TGTGCCAGCAGTCCTCTCCCAAGGGGTGAAGCTTTCTTT
>13|TRBD1|NA|TRBV11-3|TRBJ2-5
CASSRTGQETQYF
TGTGCCAGCAGCCGGACAGGCCAAGAGACCCAGTACTTC